This entry lists 14 T cell receptor beta chains sequenced from one sample in a study of CD8+ T cells in alopecia areata. Treatment: oral pan-JAK inhibitor, 5-10 mg twice daily. Extraction and reverse transcription of RNA yielded cDNA as the sequencing template. Data came from immunoSEQ multiplex PCR; TCRdb stores just in-frame clones and leaves some out. The repertoire includes fewer than 150,000 clones, about 61% of them detected once, and roughly 30% sits in the top ten. Sequencing used CD8+ T cells sorted from blood, obtained at week 4, from a patient treated with tofacitinib. These receptors all come from a human donor with alopecia areata.

This CDR3 is CASSPAAGALTDTQYF. CDR3 nucleotide sequence: TGTGCCAGCAGCCCCGCAGCGGGGGCACTCACAGATACGCAGTATTTT. The chain couples TRBV9 to TRBJ2-3; TRBD2 aligns across 8 bases. V lost 4 bases, J lost 2 bases, and 9 bases stayed unmatched. Germline values: CDR1 SGDLS, CDR2 YYNGEE. This CDR3 region has 16 residues.

The chain links TRBV5-1 to TRBJ1-2; D call uncertain. CDR1 SGHRS and CDR2 YFSETQ come from the germline V gene. The V end lost 0 bases, the J end lost 8 bases, and 26 bases lay between the germline ends. The length of the CDR3 is 18 residues. Here the CDR3 reads CASSLESDSRSQKGGYTF. CDR3 DNA sequence: TGCGCCAGCAGCTTGGAGTCGGACTCCAGGAGCCAGAAAGGGGGCTACACCTTC.

This clone was detected only a few times. The chain recombines TRBV29-1 with TRBJ2-5; tentative D call: TRBD1 (6 bases). Trimming left V 4 bases short and J 9 bases short, with 24 bases between. The CDR3 covers 15 residues. Germline CDR1 and CDR2: SQVTM and ANQGSEA. CDR3 DNA: TGCAGCGTTGTTCTTGCGTGGGACACTATGGAGGCCCAGTACTTC. Protein product: CSVVLAWDTMEAQYF.

This clone was counted only a few times. The genes are TRBV7-9 and TRBJ2-7; TRBD1 aligns across 7 bases. The germline V gene has CDR1 SEHNR and CDR2 FQNEAQ (reference sequence). CDR3 length: 14 amino acids. The junction had 8 bases not matched to a gene; V was cut back by 5 bases and J by 4 bases. CDR3 loop: CASSLPDREYEQYF. For the CDR3, the DNA is TGTGCCAGCAGCCTCCCCGACAGGGAATACGAGCAGTACTTC.

This chain connects TRBV5-1 to TRBJ2-1, with no clear D. The CDR3 is made up of 14 amino acids. Germline values: CDR1 SGHRS, CDR2 YFSETQ. V lost 1 base, J lost 4 bases, and 9 bases lay in between. The CDR3 loop reads CASSLHVGYNEQFF. CDR3 nucleotide sequence: TGCGCCAGCAGCTTGCATGTCGGATACAATGAGCAGTTCTTC. Full variable domain (remainder filled in from reference TRBV5-1 and TRBJ2-1): KAGVTQTPRYLIKTRGQQVTLSCSPISGHRSVSWYQQTPGQGLQFLFEYFSETQRNKGNFPGRFSGRQFSNSRSEMNVSTLELGDSALYLCASSLHVGYNEQFFGPGTRLTVL.

This clone was recorded a few times. This chain links TRBV7-2 with TRBJ2-6, with D tentatively TRBD1 (6 bases). CDR3 size: 13 residues. Trimming took 11 bases from V and 2 from J, leaving 10 bases between them. Germline values: CDR1 SGHTA, CDR2 FQGNSA. Here the CDR3 DNA reads TGTGCCGTCAGGGGCCCTGGGGCCAACGTCCTGACTTTC. It yields the protein CAVRGPGANVLTF.

The chain links TRBV27 to TRBJ2-5; 9 bases agree with TRBD1. CDR3 length: 15 amino acids. Looked up from germline, CDR1 is MNHEY and CDR2 is SMNVEV (reference sequence). J lost 7 bases, V lost 3 bases, and 9 bases had no gene match. CDR3 sequence: CASSLLGQGRATQYF. CDR3 coding DNA: TGTGCCAGCAGTTTGCTGGGACAGGGCAGGGCGACCCAGTACTTC.

This chain joins TRBV12-5 and TRBJ2-7; D possibly corresponds to TRBD2 (6 bases). Trimming left V 6 bases short and J 0 bases short, with 12 bases between. Looked up from germline, CDR1 is LGHNT and CDR2 is FRNRAP. This CDR3 has 14 residues. This CDR3 reads CASGRRANSYEQYF. The CDR3 DNA reads as TGTGCTAGTGGGAGGAGGGCCAACTCCTACGAGCAGTACTTC. Full variable domain (remainder filled in from reference TRBV12-5 and TRBJ2-7): DARVTQTPRHKVTEMGQEVTMRCQPILGHNTVFWYRQTMMQGLELLAYFRNRAPLDDSGMPKDRFSAEMPDATLATLKIQPSEPRDSAVYFCASGRRANSYEQYFGPGTRLTVT.

CDR3 protein: CSVEERGVAGELFF. The CDR3 nucleotides are TGCAGCGTTGAGGAACGGGGGGTAGCCGGGGAGCTGTTTTTT. The chain has TRBV29-1 and TRBJ2-2; 7 nucleotides match TRBD2. The CDR3 spans 14 residues. Germline CDR1 reads SQVTM; CDR2 reads ANQGSEA. With V trimmed by 3 bases and J by 6 bases, 7 bases remained unmatched.

The J gene is TRBJ1-2, the V gene TRBV14, with no clear D. Germline loops: CDR1 SGHDN, CDR2 FVKESK. The CDR3 has 14 residues. Trimming stripped 3 bases from V and 3 bases from J, with 11 bases between. The DNA of the CDR3 is TGTGCCAGCAGCCACCGCGAGCAGCACTATGGCTACACCTTC. Its translation: CASSHREQHYGYTF.

V is TRBV1 and J is TRBJ2-2; no DNA check was done on the table's D call, TRBD1. TRBV1 counts as a pseudogene. This CDR3 has 14 amino acids. The CDR3: CTSSLKGEAGELFF. The CDR3 DNA reads as TGCACCAGCAGCCTAAAGGGGGAAGCCGGGGAGCTGTTTTTT.

The chain combines TRBV9 with TRBJ2-1, with 8 bases matching TRBD1. The CDR3 sequence is 15 residues long. CDR1 and CDR2 from the germline V gene are SGDLS and YYNGEE. Unmatched junction bases numbered 9, after V lost 4 bases and J lost 6 bases. The CDR3 is CASSWGQAVGNEQFF. In DNA form, the CDR3 reads TGTGCCAGCAGCTGGGGACAGGCTGTAGGCAATGAGCAGTTCTTC.

This sequence joins TRBV30 and TRBJ2-7; D may be TRBD2 (5 bases). V was clipped by 8 bases and J by 5 bases, with 13 bases between them. The CDR3 is 11 amino acids. Germline-derived CDR1 and CDR2 are GTSNPN and SVGIG (reference sequence). CDR3: CALGLPNEQYF. CDR3 sequence (DNA): TGTGCCCTCGGACTCCCGAACGAGCAGTACTTC.

This sequence joins TRBV6-5 and TRBJ2-1, with TRBD2 matching 12 bases. Looked up from germline, CDR1 is MNHEY and CDR2 is SVGAGI. J gave up 7 bases and V 4 bases, and 5 bases lay outside the gene matches. There are 15 residues in the CDR3. The CDR3: CASSSRLAGVNEQFF. The CDR3 nucleotides are TGTGCCAGCAGTTCACGACTAGCGGGGGTGAATGAGCAGTTCTTC.